This T cell receptor beta chain was observed in a study of T cells in women clearing cervical HPV infection. Study at large: Cases: HPV16-related CIN3 or worse on histology, a couple of invasive cancers. Controls gave blood once infection was undetectable; cases at lesion identification. Study results and caveats: CIN3+ cases had significantly higher TCR richness than controls; evenness did not differ.

Dot-blot hybridization genotyped cervical HPV amplified with MY09/MY11 PCR. Germline V gene sequence: CDR1 SSHAT, CDR2 FNYEAQ (reference sequence). The CDR3 spans 15 residues. V lost 3 bases to trimming and J lost 2 bases, with 10 bases between them. Measured with immunoSEQ multiplex PCR; TCRdb has only the in-frame clones, and not every one. The sample has about 48,000 clones. Notes on this clone: Its target is not known. The read gets to within 3 residues of the CDR3 end, and the germline J gene fills in the rest.

The sample was blood buffy coat. This chain uses TRBV7-7 with TRBJ2-2; D is possibly TRBD2 (6 bases). The receptor was isolated from a woman aged 18 to 75 with a cervical HPV16 infection that either progressed to CIN3+ or cleared (not recorded which). The sequenced CDR3 bases are TGTGCCAGCAGCTTGTTAGCGGTTAACACCGGGGAG. Protein sequence: CASSLLAVNTGE. The full CDR3 protein reads CASSLLAVNTGELFF.